These 2 T cell receptor beta chains share one sample of origin, sequenced in a study of tumor and adjacent non-tumor tissue in lung cancer. This sample's RNA came from whole unsorted tissue. Three rounds of nested PCR, following a modified ARM-PCR protocol, produced the TCRbeta library. In TCRdb, the multiplex PCR reads were re-called with MiXCR into one record per CDR3 protein. The table lists approximately 150,000 distinct CDR3 sequences, approximately 72% of them singletons. The sequenced sample was lung tumor tissue. The receptors derive from a man aged 55 to 69 with small cell lung cancer.

As concerns this clonotype: With a much larger clone just one base away, this may be a read error. The chain is built from TRBV7-9 and TRBJ2-1; TRBD1 aligns across 7 bases. V shed 7 bases, J shed 8 bases, and the junction held 8 bases outside the gene matches. Germline lookup yields CDR1 SEHNR and CDR2 FQNEAQ (reference sequence). The CDR3 sequence is 13 residues long. The CDR3 sequence: CASTRDSNDEQFF. The CDR3 DNA sequence: TGTGCCAGCACAAGGGACAGCAACGATGAGCAGTTCTTC. The full variable domain, rest sourced from reference TRBV7-9 and TRBJ2-1, is DTGVSQNPRHKITKRGQNVTFRCDPISEHNRLYWYRQTLGQGPEFLTYFQNEAQLEKSRLLSDRFSAERPKGSFSTLEIQRTEQGDSAMYLCASTRDSNDEQFFGPGTRLTVL.

This clonotype occurred a few times. A read error is possible here, since a much larger clone lies one base away. Because it lacks the conserved phenylalanine or tryptophan at the end, this CDR3 is likely a read error. In DNA, the CDR3 is TGCAGTGCGTACTACTCGGGCACAGATACGCAGTATTTA. Protein: CSAYYSGTDTQYL. The chain combines TRBV20-1 with TRBJ2-3, with D hard to call. The CDR3 loop spans 13 amino acids. Trimming took off 6 bases at V and 1 base at J, with 11 bases between the two ends. Germline lookup yields CDR1 DFQATT and CDR2 SNEGSKA (reference sequence).